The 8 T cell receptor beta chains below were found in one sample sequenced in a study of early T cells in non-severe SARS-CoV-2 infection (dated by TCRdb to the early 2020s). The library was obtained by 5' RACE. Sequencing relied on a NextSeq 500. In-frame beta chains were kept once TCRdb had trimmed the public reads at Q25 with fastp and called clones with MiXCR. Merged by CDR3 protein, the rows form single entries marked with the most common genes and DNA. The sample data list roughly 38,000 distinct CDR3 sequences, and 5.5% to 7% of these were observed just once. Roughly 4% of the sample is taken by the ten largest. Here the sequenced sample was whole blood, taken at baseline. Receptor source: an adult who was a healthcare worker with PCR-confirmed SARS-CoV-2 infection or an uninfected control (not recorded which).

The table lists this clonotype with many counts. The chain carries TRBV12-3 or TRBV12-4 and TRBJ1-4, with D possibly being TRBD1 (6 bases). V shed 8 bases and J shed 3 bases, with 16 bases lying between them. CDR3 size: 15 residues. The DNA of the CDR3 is TGTGCCAGCGGCAAAGGGGGGGTCCCTAATGAAAAACTGTTTTTT. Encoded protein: CASGKGGVPNEKLFF.

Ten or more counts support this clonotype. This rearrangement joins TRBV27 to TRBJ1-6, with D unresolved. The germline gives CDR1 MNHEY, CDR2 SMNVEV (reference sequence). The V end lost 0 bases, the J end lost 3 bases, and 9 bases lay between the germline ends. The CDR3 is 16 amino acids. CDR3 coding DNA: TGTGCCAGCAGTTTATCAGGGCTCTTCTATAATTCACCCCTCCACTTT. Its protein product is CASSLSGLFYNSPLHF.

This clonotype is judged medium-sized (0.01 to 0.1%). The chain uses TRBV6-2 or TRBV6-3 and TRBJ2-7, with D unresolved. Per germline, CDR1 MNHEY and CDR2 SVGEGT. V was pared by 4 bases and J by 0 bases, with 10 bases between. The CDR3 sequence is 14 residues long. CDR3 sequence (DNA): TGTGCCAGCAGTTTTGAGATGAGCTCCTACGAGCAGTACTTC. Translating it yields CASSFEMSSYEQYF.

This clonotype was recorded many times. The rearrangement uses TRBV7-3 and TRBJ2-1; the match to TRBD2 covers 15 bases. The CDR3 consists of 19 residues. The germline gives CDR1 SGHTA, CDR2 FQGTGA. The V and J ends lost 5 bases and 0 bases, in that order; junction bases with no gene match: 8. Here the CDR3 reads CASSQGTSGGRSSYNEQFF. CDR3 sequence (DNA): TGTGCCAGCAGCCAAGGGACTAGCGGGGGGCGGAGCTCCTACAATGAGCAGTTCTTC.

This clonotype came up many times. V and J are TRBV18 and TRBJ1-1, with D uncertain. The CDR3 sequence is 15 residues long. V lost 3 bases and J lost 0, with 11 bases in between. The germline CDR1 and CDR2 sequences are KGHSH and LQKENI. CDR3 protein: CASSPGVGMNTEAFF. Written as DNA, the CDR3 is TGTGCCAGCTCACCCGGGGTAGGGATGAACACTGAAGCTTTCTTT.

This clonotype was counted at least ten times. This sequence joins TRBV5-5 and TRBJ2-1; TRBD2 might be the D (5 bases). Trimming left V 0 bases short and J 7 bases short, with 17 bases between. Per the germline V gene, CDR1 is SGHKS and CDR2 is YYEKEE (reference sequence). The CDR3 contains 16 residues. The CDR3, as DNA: TGTGCCAGCAGCTTGGGGCAGGACGCCCGAGGGAATGAGCAGTTCTTC. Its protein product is CASSLGQDARGNEQFF. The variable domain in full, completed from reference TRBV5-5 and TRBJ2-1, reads DAGVTQSPTHLIKTRGQQVTLRCSPISGHKSVSWYQQVLGQGPQFIFQYYEKEERGRGNFPDRFSARQFPNYSSELNVNALLLGDSALYLCASSLGQDARGNEQFFGPGTRLTVL.

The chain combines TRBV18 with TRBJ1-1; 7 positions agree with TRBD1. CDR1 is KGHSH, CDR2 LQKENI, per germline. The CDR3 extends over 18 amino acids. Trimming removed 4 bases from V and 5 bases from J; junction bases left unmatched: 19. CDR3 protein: CASSLKGTGELRSTEAFF. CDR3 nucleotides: TGTGCCAGCTCACTAAAGGGAACAGGGGAGCTTCGGTCAACTGAAGCTTTCTTT.

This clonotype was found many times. The CDR3 DNA reads TGCAGTGCTAGTGAAACGGGGCGGGGGCTGGCAGATACGCAGTATTTT. This sequence encodes CSASETGRGLADTQYF. This chain uses TRBV20-1 with TRBJ2-3, with a possible D match to TRBD2 (7 bases). Trimming took 3 bases from V and 4 from J, leaving 20 bases between them. Germline V gene lookup returns CDR1 DFQATT and CDR2 SNEGSKA (reference sequence). There are 16 residues in the CDR3.